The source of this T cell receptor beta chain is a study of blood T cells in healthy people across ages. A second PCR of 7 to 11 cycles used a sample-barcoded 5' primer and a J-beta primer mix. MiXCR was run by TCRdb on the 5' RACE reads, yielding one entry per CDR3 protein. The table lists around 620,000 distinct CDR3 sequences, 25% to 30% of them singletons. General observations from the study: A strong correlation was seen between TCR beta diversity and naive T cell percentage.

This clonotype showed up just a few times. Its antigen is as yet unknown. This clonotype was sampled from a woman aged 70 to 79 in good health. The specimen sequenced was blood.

CDR3 sequence reads: CSVGDLIYEQYF. CDR3 DNA: TGCAGCGTTGGGGACTTGATCTACGAGCAGTACTTC. This chain links TRBV29-1 with TRBJ2-7; a possible D gene is TRBD2 (6 bases). The germline V gene has CDR1 SQVTM and CDR2 ANQGSEA. The CDR3 contains 12 residues. V was cut by 4 bases and J by 3 bases, with 10 bases left in between.